This T cell receptor (beta chain) was documented in a study of shared clonotypes between healthy human individuals. General study findings and limits: Generally, naive subsets came out with larger estimated richness than memory subsets. Sampling covered blood only; tissue repertoires likely differ.

The authors distributed each subset's genomic DNA evenly over several immunoSEQ plates. Method: immunoSEQ multiplex PCR; TCRdb's copy keeps in-frame clones and lacks some. The sample yields 550,000 to 700,000 clones, around four fifths seen once. The split of CD4+ cells yielded CD45RA+ naive and CD45RA-negative memory subsets. Germline CDR1 MDHEN, CDR2 SYDVKM. The CDR3 is made up of 16 amino acids. V dropped 6 bases and J dropped 3; count of bases not matched to a gene: 13. Concerning this clone itself: Antigen unknown.

The TCR sequence derives from a woman between 25 and 40 years old in good health. The sample taken for sequencing was memory CD4+ T cells sorted from blood. The sample's subset: CD45RA-negative fraction. This sequence joins TRBV28 and TRBJ1-1; 7 bases agree with TRBD1. The CDR3 bases are TGTGCCAGCAGCCCCTCCGTCGGACAGGTCTACACTGAAGCTTTCTTT. It encodes CASSPSVGQVYTEAFF.